The clone carrying this T cell receptor (beta chain) came up a few times. Each recovered donor of Cohort 3 presented with two negative PCRs, clearance, or symptom resolution. The repertoire was sequenced with immunoSEQ multiplex PCR; TCRdb's copy has only in-frame clones and lacks some. Of roughly 200,000 clones detected, 75% to 90% appear once; the ten largest clones hold under 20%. This specimen comes from a study of blood T cell repertoires in COVID-19. Germline CDR1 reads LNHDA; CDR2 reads SQIVND (reference sequence). J was trimmed by 2 bases and V by 5 bases; bases with no gene match: 13. The CDR3 has 18 amino acids.

Material: PBMCs or T cells enriched from blood (not recorded which). This clonotype originated in a man aged 35 to 55 who had recovered from COVID-19. The rearrangement uses TRBV19 and TRBJ2-1; 9 bases line up with TRBD2. The CDR3 loop is CASSLSGSIIGPYNEQFF. CDR3 bases: TGTGCCAGTAGTCTTAGCGGGAGTATAATTGGGCCCTACAATGAGCAGTTCTTC.